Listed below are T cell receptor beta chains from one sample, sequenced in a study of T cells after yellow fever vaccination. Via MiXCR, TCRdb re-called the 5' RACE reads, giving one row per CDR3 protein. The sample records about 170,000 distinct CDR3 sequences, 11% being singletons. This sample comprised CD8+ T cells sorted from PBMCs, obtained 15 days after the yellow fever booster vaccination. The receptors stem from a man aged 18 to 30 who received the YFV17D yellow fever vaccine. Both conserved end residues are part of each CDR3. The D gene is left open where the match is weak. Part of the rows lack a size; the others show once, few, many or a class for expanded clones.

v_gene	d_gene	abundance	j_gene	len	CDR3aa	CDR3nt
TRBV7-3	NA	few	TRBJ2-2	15	CASSPGQKNTGELFF	TGTGCCAGCAGCCCGGGACAAAAGAACACCGGGGAGCTGTTTTTT
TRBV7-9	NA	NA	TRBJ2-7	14	CASSPPGTTGEQYF	TGTGCCAGCAGCCCCCCCGGGACGACGGGAGAGCAGTACTTC
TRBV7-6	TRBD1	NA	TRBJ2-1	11	CASSWGQEQFF	TGTGCCAGCAGCTGGGGACAGGAGCAGTTCTTC
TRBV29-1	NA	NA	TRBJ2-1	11	CSVPSDHEQFF	TGCAGCGTTCCAAGCGACCATGAGCAGTTCTTC
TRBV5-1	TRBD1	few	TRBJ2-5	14	CASSWTGTQETQYF	TGCGCCAGCAGCTGGACAGGGACCCAAGAGACCCAGTACTTC
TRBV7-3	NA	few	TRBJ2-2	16	CASSLRDQTGTGELFF	TGTGCCAGCAGCTTAAGGGACCAAACGGGAACCGGGGAGCTGTTTTTT
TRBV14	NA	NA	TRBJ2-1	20	CASSPTWGRGPPRSYNEQFF	TGTGCCAGCAGCCCCACATGGGGCAGGGGCCCACCTCGGTCCTACAATGAGCAGTTCTTC
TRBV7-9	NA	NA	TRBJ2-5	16	CASSPWSGAAQETQYF	TGTGCCAGCAGCCCCTGGTCGGGAGCGGCTCAAGAGACCCAGTACTTC
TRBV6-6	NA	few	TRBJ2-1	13	CASGSGSYNEQFF	TGTGCCAGCGGGTCGGGGTCCTACAATGAGCAGTTCTTC
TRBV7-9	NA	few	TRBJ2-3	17	CASSSPSLRGAADTQYF	TGTGCCAGCAGCTCCCCTTCCCTACGGGGTGCAGCAGATACGCAGTATTTT
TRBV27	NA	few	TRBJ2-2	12	CASQGSTGELFF	TGTGCCAGTCAGGGGAGCACCGGGGAGCTGTTTTTT
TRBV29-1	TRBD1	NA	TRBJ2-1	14	CSVDIGTGNNEQFF	TGCAGCGTTGATATCGGGACAGGAAACAATGAGCAGTTCTTC
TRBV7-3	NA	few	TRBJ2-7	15	CASSRKAEGYYEQYF	TGTGCCAGCAGCCGAAAGGCGGAGGGTTACTACGAGCAGTACTTC